The rows below give T cell receptor beta chains drawn from one sample of a study of Ad26.COV2.S vaccination and SARS-CoV-2 variants. Repertoires were generated with immunoSEQ multiplex PCR, while TCRdb's copy carries only in-frame clones and drops some. The repertoire holds 240,000 or so clones, with around 89% as singletons. Sequencing was performed on peripheral blood, taken in a trial of Ad26.COV2.S vaccine versus placebo. The receptors shown here come from a person between 18 and 65 years old who received the Ad26.COV2.S COVID-19 vaccine or a placebo. Each CDR3 is given with its conserved first and last residue. Fields, in order: J gene, V gene, D gene, clone size, CDR3 protein, CDR3 DNA. D genes are given only for firm matches. For some rows the clone size is stated as once, few or many, or as a class when expanded; others skip it.

J gene: TRBJ2-7
V gene: TRBV15
D gene: TRBD2
clone size: NA
CDR3 protein: CATSRVVPGLDEQYF
CDR3 DNA: TGTGCCACCAGCAGGGTGGTTCCGGGACTAGACGAGCAGTACTTC

J gene: TRBJ2-3
V gene: TRBV3-1/TRBV3-2
D gene: NA
clone size: NA
CDR3 protein: CASSRAMGGTDTQYF
CDR3 DNA: TGTGCCAGCAGCCGGGCTATGGGGGGCACAGATACGCAGTATTTT

J gene: TRBJ2-7
V gene: TRBV27
D gene: NA
clone size: NA
CDR3 protein: CASSRAGSYEQYF
CDR3 DNA: TGTGCCAGCAGTCGGGCGGGGAGCTACGAGCAGTACTTC

J gene: TRBJ2-3
V gene: TRBV5-6
D gene: TRBD2
clone size: NA
CDR3 protein: CASSLEPGGHPVGVTQYF
CDR3 DNA: TGTGCCAGCAGCTTGGAACCGGGGGGGCACCCGGTGGGGGTTACGCAGTATTTT

J gene: TRBJ2-7
V gene: TRBV7-9
D gene: TRBD1
clone size: NA
CDR3 protein: CASSLGGQGVHEQYF
CDR3 DNA: TGTGCCAGCAGCTTAGGGGGACAGGGCGTACACGAGCAGTACTTC

J gene: TRBJ1-4
V gene: TRBV5-6
D gene: NA
clone size: NA
CDR3 protein: CASSSLQGPHNEKLFF
CDR3 DNA: TGTGCCAGCAGCTCCCTACAGGGTCCGCATAATGAAAAACTGTTTTTT

J gene: TRBJ1-2
V gene: TRBV19
D gene: TRBD1
clone size: NA
CDR3 protein: CASTNRGASGYTF
CDR3 DNA: TGTGCCAGTACCAACAGGGGAGCCAGCGGCTACACCTTC

J gene: TRBJ2-3
V gene: TRBV5-1
D gene: NA
clone size: NA
CDR3 protein: CASSPERQEWWRDTQYF
CDR3 DNA: TGCGCCAGCAGCCCAGAGCGACAGGAGTGGTGGAGGGATACGCAGTATTTT

J gene: TRBJ1-2
V gene: TRBV28
D gene: TRBD1
clone size: NA
CDR3 protein: CASRIQGAGGYTF
CDR3 DNA: TGTGCCAGCAGAATACAGGGGGCAGGTGGCTACACCTTC

J gene: TRBJ2-1
V gene: TRBV6-2/TRBV6-3
D gene: NA
clone size: NA
CDR3 protein: CASSYRGAGGNEQFF
CDR3 DNA: TGTGCCAGCAGTTACCGAGGGGCCGGGGGCAATGAGCAGTTCTTC

J gene: TRBJ2-3
V gene: TRBV7-8
D gene: TRBD2
clone size: NA
CDR3 protein: CASNRLATDTQYF
CDR3 DNA: TGTGCCAGCAACCGACTAGCGACAGATACGCAGTATTTT

J gene: TRBJ1-1
V gene: TRBV7-2
D gene: NA
clone size: NA
CDR3 protein: CASRSQGGGTEAFF
CDR3 DNA: TGTGCCAGCAGGTCCCAAGGTGGGGGTACTGAAGCTTTCTTT

J gene: TRBJ1-2
V gene: TRBV5-5
D gene: TRBD1
clone size: NA
CDR3 protein: CASNPTGGSGYTF
CDR3 DNA: TGTGCCAGCAACCCCACAGGGGGCAGTGGCTACACCTTC

J gene: TRBJ1-6
V gene: TRBV30
D gene: TRBD1
clone size: NA
CDR3 protein: CAWIPQGQGNNSPLHF
CDR3 DNA: TGTGCCTGGATCCCCCAGGGACAGGGGAACAATTCACCCCTCCACTTT

J gene: TRBJ2-5
V gene: TRBV30
D gene: TRBD1
clone size: NA
CDR3 protein: CAWLGQGVQETQYF
CDR3 DNA: TGTGCCTGGTTAGGACAGGGAGTCCAAGAGACCCAGTACTTC

J gene: TRBJ1-1
V gene: TRBV29-1
D gene: NA
clone size: NA
CDR3 protein: CSVVGSEAFF
CDR3 DNA: TGCAGCGTTGTGGGTAGTGAAGCTTTCTTT

J gene: TRBJ2-7
V gene: TRBV19
D gene: NA
clone size: NA
CDR3 protein: CASSPSVYEQYF
CDR3 DNA: TGTGCCAGTTCCCCTAGCGTCTACGAGCAGTACTTC

J gene: TRBJ2-2
V gene: TRBV28
D gene: NA
clone size: NA
CDR3 protein: CASNTRRGQLAGELFF
CDR3 DNA: TGTGCCAGCAACACGAGGCGGGGGCAACTAGCAGGGGAGCTGTTTTTT

J gene: TRBJ1-4
V gene: TRBV7-9
D gene: TRBD1
clone size: NA
CDR3 protein: CASSRGQNEKLFF
CDR3 DNA: TGTGCCAGCTCGAGGGGACAGAATGAAAAACTGTTTTTT

J gene: TRBJ2-5
V gene: TRBV19
D gene: NA
clone size: once
CDR3 protein: CASSIRSGTQYF
CDR3 DNA: TGTGCCAGTAGTATCCGATCGGGGACCCAGTACTTC

J gene: TRBJ2-5
V gene: TRBV19
D gene: TRBD1
clone size: NA
CDR3 protein: CASSRDRGETQYF
CDR3 DNA: TGTGCCAGTAGCAGGGACAGGGGGGAGACCCAGTACTTC

J gene: TRBJ1-5
V gene: TRBV11-2
D gene: NA
clone size: NA
CDR3 protein: CASSLDRGKPQHF
CDR3 DNA: TGTGCCAGCAGCTTAGATCGGGGAAAGCCCCAGCATTTT

J gene: TRBJ1-3
V gene: TRBV28
D gene: NA
clone size: NA
CDR3 protein: CASSFSMNSGNTIYF
CDR3 DNA: TGTGCCAGCAGTTTCTCGATGAACTCTGGAAACACCATATATTTT

J gene: TRBJ1-1
V gene: TRBV5-1
D gene: NA
clone size: NA
CDR3 protein: CASGLDAGAMNTEAFF
CDR3 DNA: TGCGCCAGCGGATTAGACGCAGGGGCCATGAACACTGAAGCTTTCTTT

J gene: TRBJ2-7
V gene: TRBV11-2
D gene: NA
clone size: NA
CDR3 protein: CASNPLGGASYEQYF
CDR3 DNA: TGTGCCAGCAACCCCTTAGGGGGAGCGTCCTACGAGCAGTACTTC

J gene: TRBJ1-1
V gene: TRBV12-3/TRBV12-4
D gene: TRBD1
clone size: few
CDR3 protein: CASSPRTGTEAFF
CDR3 DNA: TGTGCCAGCAGTCCCCGGACAGGGACTGAAGCTTTCTTT

J gene: TRBJ1-2
V gene: TRBV12-3/TRBV12-4
D gene: NA
clone size: NA
CDR3 protein: CASSVQGNYGYTF
CDR3 DNA: TGTGCCAGCAGTGTACAGGGTAACTATGGCTACACCTTC

J gene: TRBJ1-2
V gene: TRBV7-2
D gene: NA
clone size: NA
CDR3 protein: CASSSLVGDWYGYTF
CDR3 DNA: TGTGCCAGCAGCTCGCTGGTGGGGGATTGGTATGGCTACACCTTC

J gene: TRBJ1-2
V gene: TRBV7-2
D gene: NA
clone size: NA
CDR3 protein: CASSSPHGGNNYGYTF
CDR3 DNA: TGTGCCAGCAGCTCCCCCCACGGGGGGAACAACTATGGCTACACCTTC

J gene: TRBJ1-2
V gene: TRBV14
D gene: NA
clone size: NA
CDR3 protein: CASSQVSGGNYGYTF
CDR3 DNA: TGTGCCAGCAGCCAAGTTTCGGGGGGCAACTATGGCTACACCTTC

J gene: TRBJ2-7
V gene: TRBV19
D gene: TRBD1
clone size: NA
CDR3 protein: CASSRTGPYEQYF
CDR3 DNA: TGTGCCAGTAGTCGGACAGGGCCCTACGAGCAGTACTTC

J gene: TRBJ2-5
V gene: TRBV19
D gene: NA
clone size: NA
CDR3 protein: CASSIDPGAQETQYF
CDR3 DNA: TGTGCCAGTAGTATAGACCCGGGGGCCCAAGAGACCCAGTACTTC

J gene: TRBJ2-1
V gene: TRBV6-4
D gene: NA
clone size: NA
CDR3 protein: CASSEGPLYNEQFF
CDR3 DNA: TGTGCCAGCAGTGAAGGACCCCTCTACAATGAGCAGTTCTTC

J gene: TRBJ2-2
V gene: TRBV5-1
D gene: NA
clone size: few
CDR3 protein: CASSLATLTNTGELFF
CDR3 DNA: TGCGCCAGCAGCTTGGCCACGCTTACGAACACCGGGGAGCTGTTTTTT

J gene: TRBJ1-5
V gene: TRBV28
D gene: NA
clone size: NA
CDR3 protein: CASSRNQPQHF
CDR3 DNA: TGTGCCAGCAGTAGAAATCAGCCCCAGCATTTT

J gene: TRBJ2-2
V gene: TRBV14
D gene: TRBD2
clone size: NA
CDR3 protein: CASSRTSGGMGTGELFF
CDR3 DNA: TGTGCCAGCAGCCGGACTAGCGGGGGAATGGGGACCGGGGAGCTGTTTTTT

J gene: TRBJ1-2
V gene: TRBV28
D gene: NA
clone size: NA
CDR3 protein: CASSLPVGEGVGYTF
CDR3 DNA: TGTGCCAGCAGTTTACCCGTGGGGGAGGGGGTAGGCTACACCTTC

J gene: TRBJ2-7
V gene: TRBV4-2
D gene: TRBD2
clone size: NA
CDR3 protein: CASSQATKREGLRNEQYF
CDR3 DNA: TGTGCCAGCAGCCAAGCTACGAAGCGGGAGGGCCTTAGGAACGAGCAGTACTTC

J gene: TRBJ2-5
V gene: TRBV25-1
D gene: NA
clone size: NA
CDR3 protein: CASSGVPGHQETQYF
CDR3 DNA: TGTGCCAGCAGTGGAGTACCGGGACACCAAGAGACCCAGTACTTC

J gene: TRBJ2-2
V gene: TRBV3-1/TRBV3-2
D gene: NA
clone size: NA
CDR3 protein: CASSQDLGAGGELFF
CDR3 DNA: TGTGCCAGCAGCCAAGATCTCGGGGCGGGCGGGGAGCTGTTTTTT